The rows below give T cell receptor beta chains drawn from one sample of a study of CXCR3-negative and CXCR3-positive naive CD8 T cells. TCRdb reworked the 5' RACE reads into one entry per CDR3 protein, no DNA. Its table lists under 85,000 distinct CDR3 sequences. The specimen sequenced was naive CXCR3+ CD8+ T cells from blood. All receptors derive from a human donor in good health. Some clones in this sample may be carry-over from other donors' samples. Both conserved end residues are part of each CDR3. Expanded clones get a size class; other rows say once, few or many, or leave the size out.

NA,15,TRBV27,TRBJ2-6,CASSLSLSGANVLTF
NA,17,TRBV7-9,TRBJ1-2,CASSLASETRTNYGYTF
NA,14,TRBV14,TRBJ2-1,CASSRDRSYNEQFF
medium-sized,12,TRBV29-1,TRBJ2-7,CSVEGQSYEQYF
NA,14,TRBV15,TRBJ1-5,CATRGEGSNQPQHF
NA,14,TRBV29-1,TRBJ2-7,CSVGKGGSGYEQYF
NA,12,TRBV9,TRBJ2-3,CASSANTDTQYF
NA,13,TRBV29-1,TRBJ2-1,CSVEEAGNNEQFF
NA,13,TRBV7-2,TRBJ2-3,CASSAFGKDTQYF
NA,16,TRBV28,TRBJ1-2,CASSLGYRDRGDGYTF
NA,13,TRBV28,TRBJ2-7,CASLGAGAYEQYF
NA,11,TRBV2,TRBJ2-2,CASTNTGELFF
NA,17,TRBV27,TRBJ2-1,CASSLPGLAGIYNEQFF
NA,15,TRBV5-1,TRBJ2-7,CASSLDRGLTREQYF
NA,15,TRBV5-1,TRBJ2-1,CASSPRQTGYNEQFF
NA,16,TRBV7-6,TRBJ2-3,CASSGLAGGSMGTQYF
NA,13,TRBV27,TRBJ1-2,CASSPSFNYGYTF
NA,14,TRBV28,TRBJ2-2,CASSSLANTRELFF
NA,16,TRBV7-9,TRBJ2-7,CASSPELGTINYEQYF
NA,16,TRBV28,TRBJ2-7,CASRLPSGGVPYEQYF
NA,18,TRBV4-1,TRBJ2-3,CASSQDSSGGYNTDTQYF
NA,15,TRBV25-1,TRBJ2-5,CASSDEAGGRETQYF
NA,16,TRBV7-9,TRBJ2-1,CASSLVMGATYNEQFF
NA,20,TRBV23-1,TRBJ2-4,CASSTPRGTETPLAKNIQYF
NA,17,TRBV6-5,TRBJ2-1,CASSYGTSGGASNEQFF
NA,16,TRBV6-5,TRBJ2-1,CASSSERGASYNEQFF
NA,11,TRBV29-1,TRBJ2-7,CSVVQSYEQYF
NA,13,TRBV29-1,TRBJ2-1,CSVLPDQNNEQFF
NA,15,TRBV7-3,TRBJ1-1,CASSTLTGEATEAFF
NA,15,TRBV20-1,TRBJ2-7,CSARDLLAGTYEQYF
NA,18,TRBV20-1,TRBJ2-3,CSAPWSRGGLSQRDTQYF
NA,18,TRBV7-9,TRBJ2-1,CASSLGLAGPPHGNEQFF
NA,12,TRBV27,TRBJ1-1,CASSPLDGEAFF
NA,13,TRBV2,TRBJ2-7,CASTGGGTYEQYF
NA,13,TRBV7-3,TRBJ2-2,CASSSGQTGELFF
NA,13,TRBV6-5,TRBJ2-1,CASYTGSYNEQFF
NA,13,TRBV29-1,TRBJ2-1,CSVDSAGTNEQFF